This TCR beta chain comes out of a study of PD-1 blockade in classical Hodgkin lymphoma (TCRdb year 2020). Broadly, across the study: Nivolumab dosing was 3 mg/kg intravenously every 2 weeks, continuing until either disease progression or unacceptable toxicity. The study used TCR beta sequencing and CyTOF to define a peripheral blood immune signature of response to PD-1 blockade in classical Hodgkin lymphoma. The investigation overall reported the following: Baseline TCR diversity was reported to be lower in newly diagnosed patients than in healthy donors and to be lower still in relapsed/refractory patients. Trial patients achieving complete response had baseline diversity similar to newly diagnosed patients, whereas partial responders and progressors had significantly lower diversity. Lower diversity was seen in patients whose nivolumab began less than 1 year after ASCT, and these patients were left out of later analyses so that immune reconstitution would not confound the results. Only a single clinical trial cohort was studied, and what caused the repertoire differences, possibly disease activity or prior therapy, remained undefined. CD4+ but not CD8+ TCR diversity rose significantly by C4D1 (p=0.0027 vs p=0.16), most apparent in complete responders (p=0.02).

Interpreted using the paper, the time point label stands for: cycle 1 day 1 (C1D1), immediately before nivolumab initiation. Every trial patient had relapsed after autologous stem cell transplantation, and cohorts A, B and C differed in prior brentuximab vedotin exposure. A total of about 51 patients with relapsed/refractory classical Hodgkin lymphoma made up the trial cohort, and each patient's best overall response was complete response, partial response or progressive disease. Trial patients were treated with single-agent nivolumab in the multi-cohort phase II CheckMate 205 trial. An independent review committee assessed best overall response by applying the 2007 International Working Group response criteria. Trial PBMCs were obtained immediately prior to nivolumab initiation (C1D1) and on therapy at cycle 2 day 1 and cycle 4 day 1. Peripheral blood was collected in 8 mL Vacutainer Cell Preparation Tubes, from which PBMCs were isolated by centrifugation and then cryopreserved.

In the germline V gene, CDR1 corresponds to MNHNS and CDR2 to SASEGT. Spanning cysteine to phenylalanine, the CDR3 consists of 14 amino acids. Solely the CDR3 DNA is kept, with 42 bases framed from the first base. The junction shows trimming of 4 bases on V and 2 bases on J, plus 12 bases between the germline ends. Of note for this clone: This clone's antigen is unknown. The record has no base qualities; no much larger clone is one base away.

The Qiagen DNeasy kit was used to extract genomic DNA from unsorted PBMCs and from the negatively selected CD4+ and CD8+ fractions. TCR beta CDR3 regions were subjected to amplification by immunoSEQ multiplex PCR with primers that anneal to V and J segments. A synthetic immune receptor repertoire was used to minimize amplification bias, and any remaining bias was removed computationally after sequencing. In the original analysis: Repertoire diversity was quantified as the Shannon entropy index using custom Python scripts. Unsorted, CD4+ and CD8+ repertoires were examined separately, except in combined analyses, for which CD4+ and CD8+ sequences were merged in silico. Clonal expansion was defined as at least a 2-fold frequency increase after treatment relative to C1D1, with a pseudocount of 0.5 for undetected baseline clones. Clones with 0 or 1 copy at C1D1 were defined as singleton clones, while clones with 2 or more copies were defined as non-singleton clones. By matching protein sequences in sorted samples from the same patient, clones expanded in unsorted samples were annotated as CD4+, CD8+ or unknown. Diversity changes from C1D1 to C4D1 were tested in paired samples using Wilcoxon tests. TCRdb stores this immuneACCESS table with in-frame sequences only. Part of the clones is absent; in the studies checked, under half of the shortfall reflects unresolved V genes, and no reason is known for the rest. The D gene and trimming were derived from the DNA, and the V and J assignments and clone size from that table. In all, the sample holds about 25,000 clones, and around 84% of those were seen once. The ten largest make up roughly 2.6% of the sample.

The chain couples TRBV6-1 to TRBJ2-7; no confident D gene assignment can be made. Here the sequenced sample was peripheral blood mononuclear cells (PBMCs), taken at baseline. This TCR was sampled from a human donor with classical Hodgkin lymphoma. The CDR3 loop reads CASSVRHPPYEQYF. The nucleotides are TGTGCCAGCAGTGTCCGGCATCCACCCTACGAGCAGTACTTC.